This T cell receptor beta chain was captured by sequencing in a study of T cells in Graves' hyperthyroidism and ophthalmopathy. At least ten counts were recorded for this clonotype. This CDR3 region has 14 residues. V shed 6 bases and J shed 1 base, with 10 bases lying between them. The germline gives CDR1 MNHEY, CDR2 SMNVEV (reference sequence). TCR beta CDR3 region amplification was performed from RNA transcripts. During a first-round RT-PCR of the TCR CDR3, the HTBI primer set was used. TCRdb called the multiplex PCR reads again in MiXCR, with one record for every CDR3 protein. The data show some 180,000 distinct CDR3 sequences, approximately 15% seen once.

This receptor was taken from a woman aged 45-59 years with Graves' hyperthyroidism. This sequence joins TRBV27 and TRBJ1-5; D is uncertain. The sample comprised blood. CDR3 in DNA: TGTGCCAGCAGCCCTATATCCAGCAATCAGCCCCAGCATTTT. Translation: CASSPISSNQPQHF.